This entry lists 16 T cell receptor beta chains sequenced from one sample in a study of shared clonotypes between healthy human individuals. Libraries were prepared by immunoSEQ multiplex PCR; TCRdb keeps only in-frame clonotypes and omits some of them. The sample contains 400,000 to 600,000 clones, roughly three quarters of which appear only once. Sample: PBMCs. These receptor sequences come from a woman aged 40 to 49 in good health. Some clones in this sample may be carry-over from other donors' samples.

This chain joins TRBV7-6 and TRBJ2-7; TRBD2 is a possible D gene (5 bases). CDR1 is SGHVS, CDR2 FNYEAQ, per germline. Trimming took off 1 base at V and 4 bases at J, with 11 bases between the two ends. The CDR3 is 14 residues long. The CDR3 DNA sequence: TGTGCCAGCAGCTTAGTCTTCGGAGGATACGAGCAGTACTTC. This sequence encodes CASSLVFGGYEQYF.

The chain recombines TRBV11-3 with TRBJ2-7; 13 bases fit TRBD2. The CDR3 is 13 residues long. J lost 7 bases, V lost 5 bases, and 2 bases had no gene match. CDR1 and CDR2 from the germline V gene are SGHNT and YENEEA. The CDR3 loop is CASSRLAGGEQYF. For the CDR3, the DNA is TGTGCCAGCAGCCGACTAGCGGGAGGTGAGCAGTACTTC.

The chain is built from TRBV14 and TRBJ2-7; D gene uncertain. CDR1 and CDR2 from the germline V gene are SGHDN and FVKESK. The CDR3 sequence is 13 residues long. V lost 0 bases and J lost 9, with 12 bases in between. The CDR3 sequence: CASSQESNFVQYF. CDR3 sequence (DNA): TGTGCCAGCAGCCAAGAATCCAACTTTGTGCAGTACTTC.

The CDR3 nucleotides read TGTGCCAGCAGTTACCAGGCGGGAGGAAATGATGAGCAGTTCTTC. Translated, it gives CASSYQAGGNDEQFF. The chain uses TRBV6-5 and TRBJ2-1; TRBD2 matches 8 bases. The CDR3 sequence is 15 residues long. Trimming cost V 2 bases and J 8 bases; bases outside gene matches: 8. CDR1 is MNHEY and CDR2 is SVGAGI in the germline V gene.

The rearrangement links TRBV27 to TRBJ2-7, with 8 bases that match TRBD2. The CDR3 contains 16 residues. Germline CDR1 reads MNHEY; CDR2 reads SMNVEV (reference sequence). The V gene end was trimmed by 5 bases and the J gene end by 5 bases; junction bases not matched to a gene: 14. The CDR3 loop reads CASSPRNGRAVDEQYF. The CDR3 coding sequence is TGTGCCAGCAGTCCACGGAACGGGAGGGCCGTTGACGAGCAGTACTTC.

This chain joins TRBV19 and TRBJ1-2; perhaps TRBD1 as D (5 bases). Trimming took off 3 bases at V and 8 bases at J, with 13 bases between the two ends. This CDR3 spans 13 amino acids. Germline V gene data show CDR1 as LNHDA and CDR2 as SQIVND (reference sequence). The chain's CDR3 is CASSIPSGKGYTF. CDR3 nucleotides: TGTGCCAGTAGTATTCCGTCAGGGAAGGGCTACACCTTC.

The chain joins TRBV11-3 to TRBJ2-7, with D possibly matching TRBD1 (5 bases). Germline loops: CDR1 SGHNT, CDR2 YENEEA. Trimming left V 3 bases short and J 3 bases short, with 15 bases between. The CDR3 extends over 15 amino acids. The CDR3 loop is CASSLGQGRDYEQYF. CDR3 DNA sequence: TGTGCCAGCAGCTTGGGCCAGGGTAGGGACTACGAGCAGTACTTC.

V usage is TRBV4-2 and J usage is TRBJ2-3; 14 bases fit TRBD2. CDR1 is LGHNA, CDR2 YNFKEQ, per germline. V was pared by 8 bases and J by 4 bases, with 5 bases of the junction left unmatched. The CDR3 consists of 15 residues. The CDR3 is CASAGLAGDADTQYF. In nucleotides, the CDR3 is TGTGCCAGCGCGGGACTAGCGGGAGACGCAGATACGCAGTATTTT.

CDR3 bases: TGTGCCAGCTCACCACTGAAGGAGGGGCGGGAGGGCCCTTTCGCCCTCAGGGAGACCCAGTACTTC. Its protein product is CASSPLKEGREGPFALRETQYF. The chain joins TRBV18 to TRBJ2-5; the match to TRBD2 covers 9 bases. The CDR3 has 22 amino acids. Germline CDR1 KGHSH, CDR2 LQKENI. With 1 base clipped from V and 5 bases from J, the junction kept 26 bases outside the gene matches.

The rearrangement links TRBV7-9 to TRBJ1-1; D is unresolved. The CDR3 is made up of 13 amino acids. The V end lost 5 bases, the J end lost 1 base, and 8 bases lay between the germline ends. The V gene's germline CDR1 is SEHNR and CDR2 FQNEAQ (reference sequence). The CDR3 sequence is CASSIRQNTEAFF. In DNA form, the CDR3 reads TGTGCCAGCAGCATCCGACAGAACACTGAAGCTTTCTTT.

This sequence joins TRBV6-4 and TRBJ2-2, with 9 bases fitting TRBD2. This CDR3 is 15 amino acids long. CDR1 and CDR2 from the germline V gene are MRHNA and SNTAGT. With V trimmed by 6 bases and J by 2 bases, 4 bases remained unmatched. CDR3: CASRAGTSNTGELFF. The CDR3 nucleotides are TGTGCCAGCAGAGCCGGGACTAGCAACACCGGGGAGCTGTTTTTT.

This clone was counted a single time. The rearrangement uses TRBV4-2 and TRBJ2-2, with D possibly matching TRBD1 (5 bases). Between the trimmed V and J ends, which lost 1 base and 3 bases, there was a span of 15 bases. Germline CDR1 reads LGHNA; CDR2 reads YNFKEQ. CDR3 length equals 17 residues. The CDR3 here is CASSQVRTRIYTGELFF. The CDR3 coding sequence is TGTGCCAGCAGCCAAGTGAGGACAAGAATATACACCGGGGAGCTGTTTTTT.

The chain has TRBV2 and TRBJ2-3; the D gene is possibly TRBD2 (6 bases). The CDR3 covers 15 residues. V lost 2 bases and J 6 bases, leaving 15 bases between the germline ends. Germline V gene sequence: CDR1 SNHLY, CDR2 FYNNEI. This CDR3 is CASSEFAGSSDTQYF. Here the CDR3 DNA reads TGTGCCAGCAGTGAATTCGCGGGAAGTTCGGATACGCAGTATTTT.

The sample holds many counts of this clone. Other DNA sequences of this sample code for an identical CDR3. CDR3 sequence: CASSALEGPTDTQYF. The CDR3 DNA reads as TGTGCCAGCAGCGCGTTAGAGGGCCCGACAGATACGCAGTATTTT. This sequence joins TRBV9 and TRBJ2-3; maybe TRBD2 (5 bases). The CDR3 runs to 15 residues. Trimming cost V 3 bases and J 3 bases, with 14 bases left between them. Germline lookup yields CDR1 SGDLS and CDR2 YYNGEE.

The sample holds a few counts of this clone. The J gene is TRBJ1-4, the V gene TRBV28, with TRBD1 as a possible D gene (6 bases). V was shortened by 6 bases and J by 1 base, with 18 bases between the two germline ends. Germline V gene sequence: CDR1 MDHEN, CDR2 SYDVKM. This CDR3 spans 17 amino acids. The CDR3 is CASSSTGLTLTNEKLFF. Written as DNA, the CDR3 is TGTGCCAGCAGCAGCACAGGGCTTACTTTAACTAATGAAAAACTGTTTTTT.

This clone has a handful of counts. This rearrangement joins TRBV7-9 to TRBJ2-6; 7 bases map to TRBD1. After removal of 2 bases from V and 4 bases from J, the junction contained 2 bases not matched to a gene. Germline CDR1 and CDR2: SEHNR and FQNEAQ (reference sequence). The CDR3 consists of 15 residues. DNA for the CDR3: TGTGCCAGCAGCTTACAGGGGGAAGGGGCCAACGTCCTGACTTTC. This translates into CASSLQGEGANVLTF.